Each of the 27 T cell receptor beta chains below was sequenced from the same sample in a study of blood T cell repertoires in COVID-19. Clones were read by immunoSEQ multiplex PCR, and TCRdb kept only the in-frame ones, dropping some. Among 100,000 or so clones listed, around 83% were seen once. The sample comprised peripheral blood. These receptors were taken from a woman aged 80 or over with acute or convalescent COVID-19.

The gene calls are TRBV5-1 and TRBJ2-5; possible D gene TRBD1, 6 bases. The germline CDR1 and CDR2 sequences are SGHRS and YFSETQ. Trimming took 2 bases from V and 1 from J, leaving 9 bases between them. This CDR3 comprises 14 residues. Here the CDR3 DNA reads TGCGCCAGCAGCTTCGGGGACACCCAAGAGACCCAGTACTTC. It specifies CASSFGDTQETQYF.

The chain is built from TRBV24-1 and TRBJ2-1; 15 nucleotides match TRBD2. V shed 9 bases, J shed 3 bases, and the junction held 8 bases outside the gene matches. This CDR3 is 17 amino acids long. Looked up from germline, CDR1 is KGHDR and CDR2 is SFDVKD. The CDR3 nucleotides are TGTGCCACCGAGGGACTAGCGGGAGGAGCTGGCTACAATGAGCAGTTCTTC. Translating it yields CATEGLAGGAGYNEQFF.

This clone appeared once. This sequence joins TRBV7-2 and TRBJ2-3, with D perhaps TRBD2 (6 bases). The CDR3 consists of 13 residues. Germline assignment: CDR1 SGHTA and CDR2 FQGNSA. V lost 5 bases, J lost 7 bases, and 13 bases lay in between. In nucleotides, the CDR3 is TGTGCCAGCAGCCGGAGCGGGTCTAATACGCAGTATTTT. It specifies CASSRSGSNTQYF.

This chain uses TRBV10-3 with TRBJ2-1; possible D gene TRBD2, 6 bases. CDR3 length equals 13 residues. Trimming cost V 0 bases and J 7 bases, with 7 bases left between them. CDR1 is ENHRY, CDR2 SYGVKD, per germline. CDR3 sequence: CAISESGTNEQFF. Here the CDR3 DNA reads TGTGCCATCAGTGAGTCGGGGACTAATGAGCAGTTCTTC.

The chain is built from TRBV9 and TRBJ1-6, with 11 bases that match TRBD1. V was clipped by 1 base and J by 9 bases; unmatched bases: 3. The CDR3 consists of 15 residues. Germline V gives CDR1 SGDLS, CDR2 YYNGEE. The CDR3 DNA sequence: TGTGCCAGCAGCGTAAGCGGGACAGGGGGTTCACCCCTCCACTTT. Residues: CASSVSGTGGSPLHF.

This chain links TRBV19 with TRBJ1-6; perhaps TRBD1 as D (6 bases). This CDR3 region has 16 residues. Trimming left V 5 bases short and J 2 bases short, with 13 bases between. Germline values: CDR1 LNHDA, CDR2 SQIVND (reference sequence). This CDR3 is CASSADRDTYNSPLHF. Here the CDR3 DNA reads TGTGCCAGTAGTGCCGACCGGGACACCTATAATTCACCCCTCCACTTT.

The CDR3 protein is CASSEDRGYTF. CDR3 bases: TGTGCCAGCAGTGAGGACAGGGGCTACACCTTC. The gene calls are TRBV6-1 and TRBJ1-2, with 7 bases fitting TRBD1. The J segment lost 8 bases and the V segment lost 3 bases, leaving 0 bases of the junction unmatched. The CDR3 runs 11 residues. Germline V gene sequence: CDR1 MNHNS, CDR2 SASEGT.

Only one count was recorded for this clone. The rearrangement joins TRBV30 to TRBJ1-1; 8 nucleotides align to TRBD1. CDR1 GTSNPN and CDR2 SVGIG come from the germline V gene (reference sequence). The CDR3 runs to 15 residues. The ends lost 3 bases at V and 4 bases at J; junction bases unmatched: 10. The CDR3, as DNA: TGTGCCTGGAGCCCTACCCTTACAGGGGGCACTGAAGCTTTCTTT. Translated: CAWSPTLTGGTEAFF. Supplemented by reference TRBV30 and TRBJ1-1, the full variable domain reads SQTIHQWPATLVQPVGSPLSLECTVEGTSNPNLYWYRQAAGRGLQLLFYSVGIGQISSEVPQNLSASRPQDRQFILSSKKLLLSDSGFYLCAWSPTLTGGTEAFFGQGTRLTVV.

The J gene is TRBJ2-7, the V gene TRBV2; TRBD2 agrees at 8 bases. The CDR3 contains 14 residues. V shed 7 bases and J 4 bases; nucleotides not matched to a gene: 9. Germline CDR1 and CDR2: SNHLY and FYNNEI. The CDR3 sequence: CASKGSSGSYEQYF. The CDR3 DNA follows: TGTGCCAGCAAGGGATCCAGCGGGAGTTACGAGCAGTACTTC.

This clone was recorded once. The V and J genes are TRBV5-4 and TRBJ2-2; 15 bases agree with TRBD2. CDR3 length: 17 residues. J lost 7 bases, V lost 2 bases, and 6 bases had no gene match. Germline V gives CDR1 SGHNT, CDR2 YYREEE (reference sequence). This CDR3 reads CASSFPGLAGGSGELFF. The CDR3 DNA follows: TGTGCCAGCAGCTTTCCGGGACTAGCGGGAGGCAGCGGGGAGCTGTTTTTT. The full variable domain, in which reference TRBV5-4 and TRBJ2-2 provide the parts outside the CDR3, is ETGVTQSPTHLIKTRGQQVTLRCSSQSGHNTVSWYQQALGQGPQFIFQYYREEENGRGNFPPRFSGLQFPNYSSELNVNALELDDSALYLCASSFPGLAGGSGELFFGEGSRLTVL.

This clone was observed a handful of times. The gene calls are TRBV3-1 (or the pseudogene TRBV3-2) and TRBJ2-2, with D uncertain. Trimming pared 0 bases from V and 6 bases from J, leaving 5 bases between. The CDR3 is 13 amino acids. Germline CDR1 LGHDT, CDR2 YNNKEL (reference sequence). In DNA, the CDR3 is TGTGCCAGCAGCCAAGATCGGGCCGGGGAGCTGTTTTTT. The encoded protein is CASSQDRAGELFF.

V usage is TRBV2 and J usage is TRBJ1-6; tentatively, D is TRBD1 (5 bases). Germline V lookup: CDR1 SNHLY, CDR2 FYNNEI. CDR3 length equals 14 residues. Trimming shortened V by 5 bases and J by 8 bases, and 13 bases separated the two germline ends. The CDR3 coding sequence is TGTGCCAGCAGTCCCAGGGATGTGGATTCACCCCTCCACTTT. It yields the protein CASSPRDVDSPLHF.

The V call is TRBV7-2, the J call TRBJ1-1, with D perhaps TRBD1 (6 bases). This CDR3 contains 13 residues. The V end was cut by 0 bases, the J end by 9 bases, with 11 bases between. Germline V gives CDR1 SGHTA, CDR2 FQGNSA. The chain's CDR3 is CASSLADSLKAFF. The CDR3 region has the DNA TGTGCCAGCAGCTTAGCGGACAGCCTAAAAGCTTTCTTT.

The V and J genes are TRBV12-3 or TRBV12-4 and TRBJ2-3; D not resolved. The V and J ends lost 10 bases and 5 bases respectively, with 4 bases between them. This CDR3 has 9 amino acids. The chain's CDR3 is CATGDTQYF. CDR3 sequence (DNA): TGTGCCACCGGAGATACGCAGTATTTT.

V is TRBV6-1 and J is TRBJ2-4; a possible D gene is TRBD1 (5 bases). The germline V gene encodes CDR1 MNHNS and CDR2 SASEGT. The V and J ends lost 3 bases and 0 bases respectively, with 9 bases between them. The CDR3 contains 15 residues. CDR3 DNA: TGTGCCAGCAGTGATAACAGGCTAGCCAAAAACATTCAGTACTTC. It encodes CASSDNRLAKNIQYF.

CDR3 sequence reads: CASTNAMAGLASTDTQYF. CDR3 coding DNA: TGTGCCAGCACCAACGCTATGGCCGGACTTGCCAGCACAGATACGCAGTATTTT. V and J are TRBV7-9 and TRBJ2-3, with D possibly matching TRBD2 (5 bases). The germline V gene has CDR1 SEHNR and CDR2 FQNEAQ (reference sequence). V dropped 7 bases and J dropped 0 bases, with 23 bases sitting between them. The CDR3 loop spans 18 amino acids.

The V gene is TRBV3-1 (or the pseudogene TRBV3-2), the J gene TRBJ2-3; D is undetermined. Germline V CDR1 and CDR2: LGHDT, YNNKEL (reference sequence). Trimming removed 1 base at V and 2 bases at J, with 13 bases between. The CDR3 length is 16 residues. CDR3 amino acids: CASSQASGQVTDTQYF. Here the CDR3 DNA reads TGTGCCAGCAGCCAAGCGTCTGGGCAGGTCACAGATACGCAGTATTTT.

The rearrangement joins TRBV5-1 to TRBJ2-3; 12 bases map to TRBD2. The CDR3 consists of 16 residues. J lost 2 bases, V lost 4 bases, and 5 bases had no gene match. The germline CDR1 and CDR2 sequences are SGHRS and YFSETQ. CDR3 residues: CASSPGLAGPTDTQYF. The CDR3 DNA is TGCGCCAGCAGCCCGGGACTAGCGGGTCCCACAGATACGCAGTATTTT.

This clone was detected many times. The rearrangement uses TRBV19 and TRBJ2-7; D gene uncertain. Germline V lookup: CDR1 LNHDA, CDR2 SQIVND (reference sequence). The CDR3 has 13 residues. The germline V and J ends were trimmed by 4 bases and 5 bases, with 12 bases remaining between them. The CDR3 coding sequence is TGTGCCAGTAGTAGAGGTCCCGCCAACGAGCAGTACTTC. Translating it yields CASSRGPANEQYF. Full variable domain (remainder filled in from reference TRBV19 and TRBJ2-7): DGGITQSPKYLFRKEGQNVTLSCEQNLNHDAMYWYRQDPGQGLRLIYYSQIVNDFQKGDIAEGYSVSREKKESFPLTVTSAQKNPTAFYLCASSRGPANEQYFGPGTRLTVT.

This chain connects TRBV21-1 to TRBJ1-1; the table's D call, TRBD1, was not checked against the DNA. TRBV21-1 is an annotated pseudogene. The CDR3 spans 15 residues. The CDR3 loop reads CASSRFSVPQAEAFF. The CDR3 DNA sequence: TGTGCCAGCAGCAGGTTCTCAGTACCGCAAGCTGAAGCTTTCTTT.

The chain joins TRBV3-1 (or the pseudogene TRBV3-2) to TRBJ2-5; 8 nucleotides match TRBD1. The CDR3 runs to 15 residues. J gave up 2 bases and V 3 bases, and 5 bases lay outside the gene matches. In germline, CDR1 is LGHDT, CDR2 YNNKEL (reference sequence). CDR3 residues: CASSQYHRGQETQYF. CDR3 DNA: TGTGCCAGCAGCCAGTATCACAGGGGGCAAGAGACCCAGTACTTC.

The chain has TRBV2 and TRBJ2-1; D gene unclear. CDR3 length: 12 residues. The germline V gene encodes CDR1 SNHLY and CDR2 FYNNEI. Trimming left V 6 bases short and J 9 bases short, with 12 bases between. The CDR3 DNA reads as TGTGCCAGCAGCCTTCGTACGGGTGAGCAGTTCTTC. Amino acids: CASSLRTGEQFF.

CDR3 coding DNA: TGCAGTGCTACCGCGAATACGCAGTATTTT. Encoded protein: CSATANTQYF. The chain links TRBV20-1 to TRBJ2-3; no definite D call. Trimming removed 4 bases from V and 7 bases from J, with 6 bases in between. The CDR3 spans 10 residues. Per germline, CDR1 DFQATT and CDR2 SNEGSKA (reference sequence).

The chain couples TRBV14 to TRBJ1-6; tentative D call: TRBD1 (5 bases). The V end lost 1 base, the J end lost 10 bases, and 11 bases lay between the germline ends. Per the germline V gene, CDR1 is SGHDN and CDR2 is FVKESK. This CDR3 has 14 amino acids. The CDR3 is CASSQVREASPLHF. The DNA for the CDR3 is TGTGCCAGCAGCCAAGTCAGGGAAGCGTCACCCCTCCACTTT.

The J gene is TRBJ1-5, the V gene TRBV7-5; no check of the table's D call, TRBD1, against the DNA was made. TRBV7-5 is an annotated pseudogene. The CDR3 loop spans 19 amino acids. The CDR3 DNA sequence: TGTGTCAGAAGCTCATTTCCGGGACAGGGGATTGCGAGCAATCAGCCCCAGCATTTT. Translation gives CVRSSFPGQGIASNQPQHF.

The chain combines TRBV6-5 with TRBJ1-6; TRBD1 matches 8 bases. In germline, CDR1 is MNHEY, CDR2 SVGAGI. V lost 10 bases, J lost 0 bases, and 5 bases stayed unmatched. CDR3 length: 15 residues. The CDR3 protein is CATQGASSYNSPLHF. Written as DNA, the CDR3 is TGTGCCACCCAGGGGGCCAGCTCCTATAATTCACCCCTCCACTTT.

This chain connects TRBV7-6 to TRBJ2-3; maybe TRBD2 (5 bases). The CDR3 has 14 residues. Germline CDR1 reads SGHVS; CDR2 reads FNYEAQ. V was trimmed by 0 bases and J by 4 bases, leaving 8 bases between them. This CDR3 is CASSLAVGADTQYF. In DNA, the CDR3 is TGTGCCAGCAGCTTAGCGGTCGGGGCAGATACGCAGTATTTT.